Below, 15 T cell receptor beta chains from the same sample are listed, as sequenced in a study of control samples from healthy donors and cancer patients. Sequencing was performed with immunoSEQ multiplex PCR; in TCRdb, only in-frame clones are kept and a portion is missing. The table includes about 74,000 clones, nearly 90% detected once. Sample: blood. The receptors come from a woman aged 45-59 years in good health.

V and J are TRBV5-1 and TRBJ2-7; a possible D gene is TRBD2 (5 bases). The V end was cut by 0 bases, the J end by 6 bases, with 10 bases between. The CDR3 length is 13 residues. Germline values: CDR1 SGHRS, CDR2 YFSETQ. The CDR3 sequence: CASSLEHRGEQYF. The CDR3 nucleotides read TGCGCCAGCAGCTTGGAGCACCGGGGCGAGCAGTACTTC.

This clone was seen a few times. The chain joins TRBV12-3 or TRBV12-4 to TRBJ1-2, with no clear D. Trimming pared 3 bases from V and 4 bases from J, leaving 6 bases between. The CDR3 runs to 12 residues. This chain's CDR3 is CASSFDGYGYTF. In DNA, the CDR3 is TGTGCCAGCAGTTTTGACGGCTATGGCTACACCTTC.

This chain links TRBV19 with TRBJ1-2; 7 nucleotides line up with TRBD1. The length of the CDR3 is 13 residues. The germline V gene has CDR1 LNHDA and CDR2 SQIVND (reference sequence). V trimming: 6 bases; J trimming: 7 bases; junction bases outside the gene matches: 8. CDR3 in amino acids: CASSDRDRSGYTF. The CDR3 DNA is TGTGCCAGTAGCGACAGGGATCGTTCTGGCTACACCTTC.

J is TRBJ1-2 and V is TRBV7-9, with TRBD1 as a possible D gene (6 bases). The germline V gene has CDR1 SEHNR and CDR2 FQNEAQ (reference sequence). This CDR3 spans 14 amino acids. Between the trimmed V and J ends, which lost 0 bases and 7 bases, there was a span of 12 bases. The CDR3 bases are TGTGCCAGCAGCTTAGCACAGGGTCCACCTGGCTACACCTTC. It translates to CASSLAQGPPGYTF. Based on the CDR3 plus reference TRBV7-9 and TRBJ1-2, the full variable domain is DTGVSQNPRHKITKRGQNVTFRCDPISEHNRLYWYRQTLGQGPEFLTYFQNEAQLEKSRLLSDRFSAERPKGSFSTLEIQRTEQGDSAMYLCASSLAQGPPGYTFGSGTRLTVV.

The chain is built from TRBV6-4 and TRBJ1-4; D might be TRBD1 (6 bases). Germline values: CDR1 MRHNA, CDR2 SNTAGT. V lost 0 bases and J lost 3, with 11 bases in between. The CDR3 extends over 16 amino acids. The CDR3 sequence: CASSDSWWGPNEKLFF. The CDR3 DNA reads TGTGCCAGCAGTGACTCTTGGTGGGGGCCTAATGAAAAACTGTTTTTT.

This chain uses TRBV3-1 (or the pseudogene TRBV3-2) with TRBJ1-5; 9 nucleotides align to TRBD1. Per germline, CDR1 LGHDT and CDR2 YNNKEL (reference sequence). V lost 4 bases to trimming and J lost 5 bases; unmatched junction nucleotides: 3. The CDR3 covers 14 residues. CDR3 residues: CASSPTGGYQPQHF. The CDR3 DNA sequence: TGTGCCAGCAGCCCTACAGGGGGCTATCAGCCCCAGCATTTT.

This chain uses TRBV5-6 with TRBJ1-2, with D possibly being TRBD1 (5 bases). The V gene's germline CDR1 is SGHDT and CDR2 YYEEEE. Between the trimmed V and J ends, which lost 3 bases and 4 bases, there was a span of 7 bases. The CDR3 length is 12 residues. The CDR3 is CASSSGTYGYTF. CDR3 DNA sequence: TGTGCCAGCAGCTCCGGGACCTATGGCTACACCTTC.

This clone was seen only once. The J gene is TRBJ2-3, the V gene TRBV24-1; D call uncertain. Germline loops: CDR1 KGHDR, CDR2 SFDVKD. There are 13 residues in the CDR3. Trimming cost V 9 bases and J 4 bases, with 13 bases left between them. CDR3 sequence: CATSSRSADTQYF. The CDR3 bases are TGTGCCACCTCGTCTCGGTCGGCAGATACGCAGTATTTT.

CDR3 nucleotide sequence: TGTGCCAGCAGCTTAGGAGCAGATACGCAGTATTTT. Translated: CASSLGADTQYF. The chain employs TRBV11-3 and TRBJ2-3; D is unclear. CDR1 is SGHNT, CDR2 YENEEA, per germline. The CDR3 extends over 12 amino acids. V lost 1 base and J lost 4, with 3 bases in between.

Here the CDR3 reads CASSFSGTGEYEQYF. CDR3 bases: TGCGCCAGCAGCTTCTCCGGGACAGGGGAGTACGAGCAGTACTTC. The chain links TRBV5-1 to TRBJ2-7; 10 bases align to TRBD1. CDR1 and CDR2 from the germline V gene are SGHRS and YFSETQ. J lost 4 bases, V lost 2 bases, and 6 bases had no gene match. The CDR3 spans 15 residues.

This chain connects TRBV2 to TRBJ1-4; D is uncertain. This CDR3 has 12 residues. Looked up from germline, CDR1 is SNHLY and CDR2 is FYNNEI. Trimming stripped 7 bases from V and 8 bases from J, with 11 bases between. The CDR3 protein is CASNKNVEKLFF. CDR3 bases: TGTGCCAGCAATAAGAACGTGGAAAAACTGTTTTTT.

This chain joins TRBV9 and TRBJ2-7; 7 positions agree with TRBD1. From germline, CDR1 is SGDLS and CDR2 YYNGEE. CDR3 size: 14 residues. The trim removed 4 bases at V and 3 bases at J, leaving 7 bases unmatched. The CDR3 protein is CASSRDSDFYEQYF. The CDR3 DNA follows: TGTGCCAGCAGCCGGGACAGCGATTTCTACGAGCAGTACTTC.

The chain joins TRBV5-6 to TRBJ2-7; possibly TRBD1 for D (5 bases). Germline assignment: CDR1 SGHDT and CDR2 YYEEEE. V gave up 0 bases and J gave up 6 bases, with 13 bases separating them. The CDR3 has 14 amino acids. The CDR3 spells CASSLGQGWVEQYF. The CDR3 DNA reads TGTGCCAGCAGCTTGGGCCAGGGTTGGGTCGAGCAGTACTTC.

The chain has TRBV2 and TRBJ2-3; D is perhaps TRBD1 (6 bases). This CDR3 is 14 amino acids long. CDR1 SNHLY and CDR2 FYNNEI come from the germline V gene. Between the trimmed V and J ends, which lost 8 bases and 1 base, there was a span of 13 bases. The CDR3 loop reads CASVPNRGTDTQYF. The CDR3 DNA sequence: TGTGCCAGCGTCCCCAACAGGGGCACAGATACGCAGTATTTT.

This rearrangement joins TRBV5-6 to TRBJ1-1; D is possibly TRBD1 (6 bases). The CDR3 covers 14 residues. In germline, CDR1 is SGHDT, CDR2 YYEEEE. Trimming took off 0 bases at V and 2 bases at J, with 8 bases between the two ends. CDR3: CASSLEGVNTEAFF. CDR3 sequence (DNA): TGTGCCAGCAGCTTGGAGGGGGTCAACACTGAAGCTTTCTTT.